The count of the clone carrying this T cell receptor (beta chain) is one. The data were obtained in a study of blood T cell repertoires in COVID-19. Study as a whole: Samples came from the United States, Italy and Spain, spanning acute and convalescent COVID-19. Sample material is recorded as cDNA or gDNA derived from T cells, B-cell-depleted T cells, or PBMCs.

Original processing notes: Nucleated cell counts were estimated from reference gene primer amplification. The table came from immunoSEQ multiplex PCR; TCRdb's copy has only in-frame clones and leaves some out. The DNA was the basis for D and trimming; V, J and clone size are from that table. Among some 250,000 clones listed, around 86% were seen once. Germline CDR1 is MNHEY and CDR2 is SVGAGI. This CDR3 spans 15 amino acids. V was pared by 6 bases and J by 4 bases, with 8 bases of the junction left unmatched. This chain joins TRBV6-5 and TRBJ1-5; 8 bases are a match to TRBD1. Sequenced input: peripheral blood. This clonotype originated in a woman in her 30s who had recovered from COVID-19. This CDR3 reads CASRRGGDRNQPQHF. For the CDR3, the DNA is TGTGCCAGCAGACGCGGCGGGGACAGGAATCAGCCCCAGCATTTT.